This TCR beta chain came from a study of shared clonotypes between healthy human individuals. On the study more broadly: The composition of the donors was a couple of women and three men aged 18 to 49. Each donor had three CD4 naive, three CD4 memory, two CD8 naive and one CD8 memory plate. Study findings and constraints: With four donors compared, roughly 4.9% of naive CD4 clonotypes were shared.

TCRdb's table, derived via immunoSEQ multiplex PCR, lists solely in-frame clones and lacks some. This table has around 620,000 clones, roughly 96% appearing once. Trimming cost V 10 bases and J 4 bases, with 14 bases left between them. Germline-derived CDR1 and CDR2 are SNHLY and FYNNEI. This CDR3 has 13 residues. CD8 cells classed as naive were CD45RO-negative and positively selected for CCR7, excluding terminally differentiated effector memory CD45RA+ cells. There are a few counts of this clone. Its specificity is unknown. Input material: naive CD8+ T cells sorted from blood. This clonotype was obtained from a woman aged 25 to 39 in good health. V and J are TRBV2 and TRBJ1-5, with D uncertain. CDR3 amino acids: CAIAGTSNQPQHF. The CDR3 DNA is TGTGCCATCGCAGGTACATCGAATCAGCCCCAGCATTTT.